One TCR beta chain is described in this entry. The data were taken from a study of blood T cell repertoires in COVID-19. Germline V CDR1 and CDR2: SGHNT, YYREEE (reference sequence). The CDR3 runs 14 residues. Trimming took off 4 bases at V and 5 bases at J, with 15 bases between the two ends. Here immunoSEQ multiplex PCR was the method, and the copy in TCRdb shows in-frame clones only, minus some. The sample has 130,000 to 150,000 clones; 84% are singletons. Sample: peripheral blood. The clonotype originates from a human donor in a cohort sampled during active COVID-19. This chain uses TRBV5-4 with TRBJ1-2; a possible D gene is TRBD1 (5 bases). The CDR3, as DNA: TGTGCCAGCAGCGGGTTCGGGGGGGGATATGGCTACACCTTC. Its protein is CASSGFGGGYGYTF.